The 27 T cell receptor beta chains below were found in one sample sequenced in a study of blood T cell repertoires in COVID-19 (dated by TCRdb to 2020 to 2021). The library was produced with the immunoSEQ multiplex PCR assay. TCRdb mirrors the immuneACCESS table, restricted to in-frame sequences. Some clones are absent from its copies; in checked studies, under half trace to an unresolved V gene, and the reason for the others is unknown. In all, the sample holds about 150,000 clones, and 80% to 90% of those were seen once. The ten largest clonotypes hold 8% to 11% of the sample. What was sequenced was peripheral blood. Every receptor here comes from a man aged 60-69 years with active or convalescent COVID-19.

The chain employs TRBV6-6 and TRBJ2-3; tentative D call: TRBD2 (6 bases). The CDR3 totals 17 residues. V lost 5 bases to trimming and J lost 4 bases, with 22 bases between them. Germline CDR1 is MNHNY and CDR2 is SVGAGI (reference sequence). The CDR3 sequence is CASSLTTLALGADTQYF. CDR3 DNA: TGTGCCAGCAGTCTTACTACCCTAGCGCTGGGGGCAGATACGCAGTATTTT.

The rearrangement uses TRBV5-6 and TRBJ2-1; 11 nucleotides line up with TRBD2. In germline, CDR1 is SGHDT, CDR2 YYEEEE. After removal of 0 bases from V and 5 bases from J, the junction contained 4 bases not matched to a gene. This CDR3 comprises 16 residues. The CDR3 loop is CASSLVLAGGHNEQFF. The CDR3 DNA reads TGTGCCAGCAGCTTGGTTCTAGCGGGAGGTCACAATGAGCAGTTCTTC.

V and J are TRBV24-1 and TRBJ2-7, with D perhaps TRBD1 (6 bases). Germline V gene data show CDR1 as KGHDR and CDR2 as SFDVKD. Trimming left V 4 bases short and J 7 bases short, with 16 bases between. The CDR3 has 14 residues. The CDR3 is CATSDTLTGSEQYF. Written as DNA, the CDR3 is TGTGCCACCAGTGACACTCTTACAGGGAGTGAGCAGTACTTC.

The chain joins TRBV29-1 to TRBJ2-2; 7 bases are shared with TRBD1. V dropped 6 bases and J dropped 5; count of bases not matched to a gene: 3. CDR3 length equals 12 residues. In germline, CDR1 is SQVTM, CDR2 ANQGSEA. The CDR3 bases are TGCAGCGTAGCACAGGGGACCGGGGAGCTGTTTTTT. It translates to CSVAQGTGELFF.

This chain joins TRBV5-1 and TRBJ2-2; no clear D. This CDR3 is built from 14 residues. V was clipped by 3 bases and J by 0 bases, with 6 bases between them. Germline V lookup: CDR1 SGHRS, CDR2 YFSETQ. The CDR3 loop is CASSSNPNTGELFF. For the CDR3, the DNA is TGCGCCAGCAGCTCCAATCCGAACACCGGGGAGCTGTTTTTT.

The genes are TRBV5-1 and TRBJ2-7; TRBD2 aligns across 9 bases. The CDR3 runs 14 residues. V lost 2 bases to trimming and J lost 7 bases; unmatched junction nucleotides: 7. CDR1 and CDR2 (germline): SGHRS, YFSETQ. CDR3 sequence: CASSFSGSAGEQYF. Written as DNA, the CDR3 is TGCGCCAGCAGCTTTAGCGGGAGCGCGGGGGAGCAGTACTTC.

This clone was seen a handful of times. Additional DNA sequences in this sample encode the identical CDR3. The V and J genes are TRBV19 and TRBJ2-7, with 12 positions matching TRBD2. Germline CDR1 reads LNHDA; CDR2 reads SQIVND (reference sequence). CDR3 length: 13 amino acids. With V trimmed by 6 bases and J by 3 bases, 0 bases remained unmatched. The CDR3 DNA reads as TGTGCCAGTAGGACTAGCGGGAGCTACGAGCAGTACTTC. This gives the protein CASRTSGSYEQYF.

This clone was seen once. The rearrangement uses TRBV5-8 and TRBJ2-2, with TRBD1 matching 7 bases. The CDR3 length is 16 residues. The germline V gene has CDR1 SGHTS and CDR2 YDEGEE. Germline trimming cut 3 bases from V and 5 bases from J; bases unmatched to any gene: 10. CDR3 loop: CASSWRGGGRTGELFF. CDR3 DNA: TGTGCCAGCAGCTGGCGAGGGGGCGGAAGGACCGGGGAGCTGTTTTTT.

The chain employs TRBV15 and TRBJ2-5, with D tentatively TRBD1 (5 bases). The CDR3 runs to 17 residues. V lost 1 base and J 0 bases, leaving 15 bases between the germline ends. Germline values: CDR1 LNHNV, CDR2 YYDKDF (reference sequence). CDR3 coding DNA: TGTGCCACCAGCAGAGGGCGCACAGGAACGTACCAAGAGACCCAGTACTTC. It encodes CATSRGRTGTYQETQYF.

The chain carries TRBV28 and TRBJ1-3; 7 nucleotides match TRBD1. With V trimmed by 6 bases and J by 8 bases, 4 bases remained unmatched. The CDR3 length is 12 residues. Germline V gene data show CDR1 as MDHEN and CDR2 as SYDVKM. CDR3 protein: CASRSGGHTIYF. The CDR3 region has the DNA TGTGCCAGCAGATCAGGGGGGCACACCATATATTTT. The whole variable domain, filled in from reference TRBV28 and TRBJ1-3, reads DVKVTQSSRYLVKRTGEKVFLECVQDMDHENMFWYRQDPGLGLRLIYFSYDVKMKEKGDIPEGYSVSREKKERFSLILESASTNQTSMYLCASRSGGHTIYFGEGSWLTVV.

The chain has TRBV5-5 and TRBJ1-4; D is undetermined. V shed 2 bases and J shed 0 bases, with 8 bases lying between them. Germline loops: CDR1 SGHKS, CDR2 YYEKEE (reference sequence). The CDR3 is 15 amino acids. CDR3 loop: CASSFGGATNEKLFF. In DNA, the CDR3 is TGTGCCAGCAGCTTCGGTGGTGCAACTAATGAAAAACTGTTTTTT.

The rearrangement uses TRBV29-1 and TRBJ1-2; 7 bases are a match to TRBD1. Per the germline V gene, CDR1 is SQVTM and CDR2 is ANQGSEA. The V gene end was trimmed by 0 bases and the J gene end by 8 bases; junction bases not matched to a gene: 6. This CDR3 is built from 13 residues. For the CDR3, the DNA is TGCAGCGTTGAAGATAAGGGGGCGAGGGGCTACACCTTC. Its translation: CSVEDKGARGYTF.

The J gene is TRBJ2-1, the V gene TRBV10-3, with 14 bases matching TRBD2. From germline, CDR1 is ENHRY and CDR2 SYGVKD. This CDR3 spans 20 amino acids. J gave up 5 bases and V 8 bases, and 20 bases lay outside the gene matches. This CDR3 reads CAIASSGTSGSARENNEQFF. CDR3 nucleotide sequence: TGTGCCATCGCTAGCTCCGGGACTAGCGGGAGCGCGCGGGAAAACAATGAGCAGTTCTTC.

The J gene is TRBJ2-7, the V gene TRBV5-4; 7 bases line up with TRBD2. The V gene end was trimmed by 4 bases and the J gene end by 2 bases; junction bases not matched to a gene: 6. This CDR3 is built from 14 residues. Germline V gene sequence: CDR1 SGHNT, CDR2 YYREEE (reference sequence). The DNA for the CDR3 is TGTGCCAGCAGCCACGGGGGGAGGGCCTACGAGCAGTACTTC. It yields the protein CASSHGGRAYEQYF.

The gene calls are TRBV20-1 and TRBJ1-1; TRBD1 is a possible D gene (6 bases). The CDR3 runs 10 residues. V dropped 4 bases and J dropped 8 bases, with 8 bases sitting between them. Per the germline V gene, CDR1 is DFQATT and CDR2 is SNEGSKA (reference sequence). The CDR3 sequence is CSATGTEAFF. The CDR3 nucleotides read TGCAGTGCTACCGGGACAGAAGCTTTCTTT.

The chain's CDR3 is CSVGTSGRADEQYF. The CDR3, as DNA: TGCAGCGTAGGGACTAGCGGGAGGGCGGACGAGCAGTACTTC. The V call is TRBV29-1, the J call TRBJ2-7; TRBD2 aligns across 16 bases. V was pared by 6 bases and J by 5 bases, with 4 bases of the junction left unmatched. CDR3 size: 14 residues. Germline CDR1 reads SQVTM; CDR2 reads ANQGSEA.

This sequence joins TRBV11-2 and TRBJ2-7, with 10 bases aligning to TRBD2. CDR1 is SGHAT and CDR2 is FQNNGV in the germline V gene. The CDR3 spans 17 residues. Losses at the gene ends were 4 bases for V and 4 bases for J; bases not matched to a gene: 13. The CDR3 loop reads CASSSGTSEIRMYEQYF. As DNA, the CDR3 is TGTGCCAGCAGCTCGGGGACTAGCGAGATAAGAATGTACGAGCAGTACTTC.

The chain joins TRBV28 to TRBJ1-6; 9 bases are shared with TRBD1. Germline V CDR1 and CDR2: MDHEN, SYDVKM. The J segment lost 10 bases and the V segment lost 7 bases, leaving 11 bases of the junction unmatched. This CDR3 comprises 15 residues. CDR3 DNA: TGTGCCAGCACTATAGGGGGACAGGGACGGTCACCCCTCCACTTT. It specifies CASTIGGQGRSPLHF.

This clone showed up just a few times. J is TRBJ1-5 and V is TRBV27; 9 bases agree with TRBD1. Trimming cost V 5 bases and J 0 bases; bases outside gene matches: 5. The germline gives CDR1 MNHEY, CDR2 SMNVEV (reference sequence). This CDR3 spans 16 amino acids. In DNA form, the CDR3 reads TGTGCCAGCAGTCCCCTGGACAGGGGTAGCAATCAGCCCCAGCATTTT. Translation: CASSPLDRGSNQPQHF.

In DNA form, the CDR3 reads TGTGCCAGCGGTGCAGGGGGCACAGAGACCCAGTACTTC. As protein: CASGAGGTETQYF. This chain uses TRBV4-2 with TRBJ2-5; 8 bases map to TRBD1. Germline V lookup: CDR1 LGHNA, CDR2 YNFKEQ. The CDR3 length is 13 residues. The J segment lost 4 bases and the V segment lost 8 bases, leaving 6 bases of the junction unmatched.

CDR3 in amino acids: CASSDRRGGQFF. CDR3 sequence (DNA): TGTGCCAGCAGTGACCGACGGGGGGGGCAGTTCTTC. The rearrangement links TRBV2 to TRBJ2-1; TRBD2 matches at 8 bases. V trimming: 3 bases; J trimming: 12 bases; junction bases outside the gene matches: 4. The germline V gene encodes CDR1 SNHLY and CDR2 FYNNEI. CDR3 length: 12 residues.

The rearrangement joins TRBV29-1 to TRBJ2-3, with 16 bases lining up with TRBD2. J gave up 8 bases and V 3 bases, and 11 bases lay outside the gene matches. Germline V gene sequence: CDR1 SQVTM, CDR2 ANQGSEA. The CDR3 consists of 17 residues. The DNA for the CDR3 is TGCAGCGTTGACTTACTGGGACTAGCGGGAGGGCCTCGTACGCAGTATTTT. Encoded protein: CSVDLLGLAGGPRTQYF.

The rearrangement uses TRBV28 and TRBJ2-2; TRBD2 agrees at 7 bases. CDR3 length: 16 amino acids. V dropped 1 base and J dropped 6; count of bases not matched to a gene: 8. The V gene's germline CDR1 is MDHEN and CDR2 SYDVKM. CDR3 amino acids: CASSLFFAGRAGELFF. In DNA, the CDR3 is TGTGCCAGCAGTTTATTTTTCGCAGGGAGGGCCGGGGAGCTGTTTTTT. Complete variable domain (other parts from reference TRBV28 and TRBJ2-2): DVKVTQSSRYLVKRTGEKVFLECVQDMDHENMFWYRQDPGLGLRLIYFSYDVKMKEKGDIPEGYSVSREKKERFSLILESASTNQTSMYLCASSLFFAGRAGELFFGEGSRLTVL.

The chain is built from TRBV9 and TRBJ2-2; no firm D call. The germline gives CDR1 SGDLS, CDR2 YYNGEE. V was clipped by 0 bases and J by 0 bases, with 15 bases between them. The CDR3 covers 18 residues. The CDR3, as DNA: TGTGCCAGCAGCGTAGATTTACTTCCTCTCGCGAACACCGGGGAGCTGTTTTTT. It is translated as CASSVDLLPLANTGELFF.

Details on this clone: The sample holds other DNA sequences that translate to the same CDR3. This chain joins TRBV27 and TRBJ2-1; no reliable D call. Germline assignment: CDR1 MNHEY and CDR2 SMNVEV (reference sequence). The ends were cut back, 5 bases at V and 3 bases at J, with 2 bases in the middle. CDR3 length equals 11 residues. CDR3 bases: TGTGCCAGCAGTCTCTACAATGAGCAGTTCTTC. Its translation is CASSLYNEQFF.

The chain is built from TRBV27 and TRBJ1-6; a possible D gene is TRBD1 (6 bases). The germline gives CDR1 MNHEY, CDR2 SMNVEV (reference sequence). V lost 4 bases, J lost 10 bases, and 14 bases lay in between. The length of the CDR3 is 14 residues. The CDR3 DNA sequence: TGTGCCAGCAGTTACAGGGTTCTGAAATCACCCCTCCACTTT. This translates into CASSYRVLKSPLHF.

In this sample, this clone turned up a few times. The chain uses TRBV6-6 and TRBJ1-2; D is perhaps TRBD1 (6 bases). Trimming took 5 bases from V and 4 from J, leaving 14 bases between them. Germline V gives CDR1 MNHNY, CDR2 SVGAGI (reference sequence). This CDR3 contains 14 residues. The CDR3 DNA reads as TGTGCCAGCAGTCCGGACGGACAGTTCTATGGCTACACCTTC. This encodes CASSPDGQFYGYTF.